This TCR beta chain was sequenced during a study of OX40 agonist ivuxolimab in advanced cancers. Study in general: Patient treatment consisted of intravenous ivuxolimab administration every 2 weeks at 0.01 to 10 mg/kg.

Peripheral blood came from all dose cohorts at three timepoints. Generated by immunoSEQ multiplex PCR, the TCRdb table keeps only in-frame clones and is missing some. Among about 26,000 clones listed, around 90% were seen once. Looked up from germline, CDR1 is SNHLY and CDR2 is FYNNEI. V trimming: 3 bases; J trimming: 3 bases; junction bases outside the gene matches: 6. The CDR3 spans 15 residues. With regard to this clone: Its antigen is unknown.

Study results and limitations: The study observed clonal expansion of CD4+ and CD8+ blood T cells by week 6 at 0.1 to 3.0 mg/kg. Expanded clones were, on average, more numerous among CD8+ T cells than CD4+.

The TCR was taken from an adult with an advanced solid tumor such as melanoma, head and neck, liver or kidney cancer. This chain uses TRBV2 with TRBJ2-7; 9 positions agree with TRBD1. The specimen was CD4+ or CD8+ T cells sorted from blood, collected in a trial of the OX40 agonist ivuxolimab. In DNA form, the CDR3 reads TGTGCCAGCAGTGAGTCTCGGGACAGGGTCTACGAGCAGTACTTC. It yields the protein CASSESRDRVYEQYF.